Shown below are 29 T cell receptor beta chains from a single sample sequenced in a study of T cells expressing NK-cell markers. Reanalyzing the 5' RACE reads, TCRdb keeps one entry per CDR3 protein, without DNA. The repertoire shows approximately 550,000 distinct CDR3 sequences; the top ten hold about 3.6%. Input material: blood T cells: a sorted CD56 or NKG2C T cell subset, CD4+ or CD8+ T cells, or bulk PBMC T cells (not recorded which). The receptor set was obtained from a man aged 18-30 years in good health.

The chain joins TRBV12-3 or TRBV12-4 to TRBJ2-5; as DNA is missing, the TRBD1 call by TCRdb cannot be tested. The CDR3 extends over 15 amino acids. Here the CDR3 reads CASNRWGQDKETQYF.

The chain recombines TRBV7-3 with TRBJ2-7; TCRdb selects TRBD1, and the lack of DNA leaves this call unchecked. This CDR3 has 16 amino acids. Germline CDR1 is SGHTA and CDR2 is FQGTGA. CDR3 sequence: CASSPAGTGDPLRQYF.

J is TRBJ2-7 and V is TRBV7-9; the TCRdb D gene call, TRBD2, has no DNA to confirm it. CDR1 and CDR2 (germline): SEHNR, FQNEAQ (reference sequence). CDR3 size: 15 residues. CDR3 amino acids: CASSLAQGLSYEQYF.

The gene calls are TRBV6-5 and TRBJ2-7. Germline lookup yields CDR1 MNHEY and CDR2 SVGAGI. This CDR3 is built from 14 residues. CDR3 region: CASSSHQDPYEQYF.

The chain recombines TRBV5-1 with TRBJ2-1; there is no DNA to check the TCRdb D call of TRBD2. Looked up from germline, CDR1 is SGHRS and CDR2 is YFSETQ. This CDR3 spans 15 amino acids. CDR3 sequence reads: CASSLTSGGVNEQFF.

V and J are TRBV27 and TRBJ2-3; TCRdb designates TRBD2, a call that cannot be tested without DNA. CDR3 size: 16 residues. Germline CDR1 MNHEY, CDR2 SMNVEV (reference sequence). The CDR3: CASSSVAGRPTDTQYF.

CDR3 in amino acids: CASSQDLRGAGRTEAFF. The V gene is TRBV14, the J gene TRBJ1-1; absent DNA, TCRdb's TRBD1 call cannot be checked. The CDR3 spans 17 residues. Germline CDR1 is SGHDN and CDR2 is FVKESK.

This chain links TRBV12-3 or TRBV12-4 with TRBJ1-5. The CDR3 has 15 residues. The CDR3 here is CASSQPGTTDQPQHF.

The chain uses TRBV4-3 and TRBJ2-4; TCRdb names TRBD1, which stays unverified in the absence of DNA. The CDR3 covers 19 residues. Per germline, CDR1 LGHNA and CDR2 YSLEER. This CDR3 reads CASSQDWLRDRGHKNIQYF.

The chain joins TRBV6-4 to TRBJ2-1; no DNA is available, so the TRBD2 call from TCRdb remains unchecked. CDR1 is MRHNA, CDR2 SNTAGT, per germline. The CDR3 contains 16 residues. CDR3 protein: CASSYRSGRILDEQFF.

The V and J genes are TRBV29-1 and TRBJ1-2. CDR1 and CDR2 (germline): SQVTM, ANQGSEA. This CDR3 has 14 residues. The CDR3 protein is CSVEDFDPVYGYTF.

The CDR3 sequence: CASSLRDETQYF. V is TRBV7-8 and J is TRBJ2-5. Germline lookup yields CDR1 SGHVS and CDR2 FQNEAQ. CDR3 length: 12 amino acids.

CDR3: CASRGTSGTPYEQYF. J is TRBJ2-7 and V is TRBV6-2 or TRBV6-3; the D call of TRBD2 rests on TCRdb alone, since no DNA is present to check it. Germline-derived CDR1 and CDR2 are MNHEY and SVGEGT. The CDR3 is 15 residues long.

The chain uses TRBV6-5 and TRBJ2-3; TCRdb calls TRBD1, which cannot be checked without DNA. Germline V CDR1 and CDR2: MNHEY, SVGAGI. There are 15 residues in the CDR3. CDR3: CASSYISAGDDTQYF.

The chain joins TRBV3-1 to TRBJ2-1; the D gene TCRdb calls, TRBD2, cannot be checked with no DNA. Germline V gene sequence: CDR1 LGHDT, CDR2 YNNKEL (reference sequence). There are 16 residues in the CDR3. The chain's CDR3 is CASSHLSGRSYNEQFF.

This chain uses TRBV7-2 with TRBJ1-1; TCRdb names TRBD1, which stays unverified in the absence of DNA. Per the germline V gene, CDR1 is SGHTA and CDR2 is FQGNSA. This CDR3 has 18 amino acids. CDR3 amino acids: CASSYATGNRGLNTEAFF.

This chain uses TRBV5-1 with TRBJ2-7; as DNA is missing, the TRBD1 call by TCRdb cannot be tested. The CDR3 spans 15 residues. CDR1 is SGHRS, CDR2 YFSETQ, per germline. The CDR3 protein is CASRDRGLYPYEQYF.

The genes are TRBV10-3 and TRBJ1-2. The V gene's germline CDR1 is ENHRY and CDR2 SYGVKD. This CDR3 region has 14 residues. CDR3 region: CAIRVSGLNYGYTF.

CDR3: CSGELAGEDEQFF. V is TRBV20-1 and J is TRBJ2-1; the D call of TRBD2 rests on TCRdb alone, since no DNA is present to check it. The CDR3 covers 13 residues. CDR1 and CDR2 (germline): DFQATT, SNEGSKA (reference sequence).

The chain uses TRBV10-1 and TRBJ2-1. The CDR3 extends over 13 amino acids. From germline, CDR1 is WNHNN and CDR2 SYGVQD (reference sequence). CDR3 in amino acids: CASSEVSINEQFF.

The chain has TRBV29-1 and TRBJ2-1; the D gene TCRdb calls, TRBD2, cannot be checked with no DNA. Germline assignment: CDR1 SQVTM and CDR2 ANQGSEA. The CDR3 has 16 residues. This CDR3 is CSVEGMASGSLNEQFF.

The rearrangement joins TRBV24-1 to TRBJ2-5; TCRdb proposes TRBD1, but this gene call is untestable without DNA. Per the germline V gene, CDR1 is KGHDR and CDR2 is SFDVKD. The CDR3 spans 15 residues. The CDR3 reads CATSRKYREQETQYF.

The V gene is TRBV6-1, the J gene TRBJ2-5; TCRdb selects TRBD2, and the lack of DNA leaves this call unchecked. Germline V gene data show CDR1 as MNHNS and CDR2 as SASEGT. This CDR3 is built from 14 residues. CDR3 loop: CASRTAGDRETQYF.

V gene TRBV29-1 combines with J gene TRBJ2-3. The CDR3 has 12 amino acids. Germline V gene lookup returns CDR1 SQVTM and CDR2 ANQGSEA. The CDR3 sequence is CSASGGADTQYF.

The chain uses TRBV7-9 and TRBJ2-1; TCRdb outputs TRBD1, but without DNA this stays unchecked. The CDR3 runs to 17 residues. Germline loops: CDR1 SEHNR, CDR2 FQNEAQ (reference sequence). Here the CDR3 reads CASSPKIRQGFYNEQFF. Full variable domain (rest looked up from reference TRBV7-9 and TRBJ2-1): DTGVSQNPRHKITKRGQNVTFRCDPISEHNRLYWYRQTLGQGPEFLTYFQNEAQLEKSRLLSDRFSAERPKGSFSTLEIQRTEQGDSAMYLCASSPKIRQGFYNEQFFGPGTRLTVL.

This sequence joins TRBV6-5 and TRBJ2-1; the TRBD1 assignment by TCRdb is unverifiable without DNA. The CDR3 has 18 amino acids. Looked up from germline, CDR1 is MNHEY and CDR2 is SVGAGI. The CDR3 spells CASSYSSGRLKDHNEQFF.

The chain recombines TRBV29-1 with TRBJ2-1; TCRdb calls TRBD1, which cannot be checked without DNA. Germline loops: CDR1 SQVTM, CDR2 ANQGSEA. This CDR3 spans 14 amino acids. CDR3 sequence reads: CSVRQGGVFNEQFF.

The chain carries TRBV20-1 and TRBJ2-1; the TCRdb call, TRBD2, lacks DNA for checking. CDR3 size: 15 residues. The germline CDR1 and CDR2 sequences are DFQATT and SNEGSKA (reference sequence). The CDR3 region is CSAIGGRLSYNEQFF.

The chain links TRBV28 to TRBJ2-7; lacking DNA, the TRBD1 call made by TCRdb goes unchecked. The CDR3 has 16 amino acids. The germline V gene has CDR1 MDHEN and CDR2 SYDVKM. CDR3 residues: CASSSPLDSPSYEQYF.